What follows are 3 T cell receptor beta chains derived from one specimen sequenced in a study of blood T cell repertoires in COVID-19 (dated by TCRdb to 2020 to 2021). The library was produced with the immunoSEQ multiplex PCR assay. In its TCRdb copy, this immuneACCESS table keeps in-frame sequences only and misses some clones. Where compared with another copy, unresolved V genes explain less than half of these, and the others have no known cause. The sample contains some 150,000 clones, over 70% of them found a single time. The biggest ten clones account for just over 0.55% of the sample. Sequenced: peripheral blood. The receptors originated from a man in his fifties or sixties with acute or convalescent COVID-19.

The CDR3: CASSPATLNAEAFF. The CDR3 DNA reads TGTGCCAGCTCACCAGCGACTTTAAACGCTGAAGCTTTCTTT. V and J are TRBV18 and TRBJ1-1; D remains unclear. The V gene lost 2 bases and the J gene lost 6 bases, with 13 bases spanning the gap. Germline V gene data show CDR1 as KGHSH and CDR2 as LQKENI. The CDR3 extends over 14 amino acids.

The chain combines TRBV6-2 or TRBV6-3 with TRBJ1-5; 10 bases fit TRBD1. CDR1 and CDR2 from the germline V gene are MNHEY and SVGEGT. The V and J ends lost 5 bases and 4 bases, in that order; junction bases with no gene match: 8. The CDR3 consists of 16 residues. CDR3: CASSIAGTGANQPQHF. CDR3 DNA: TGTGCCAGCAGTATAGCCGGGACAGGGGCGAATCAGCCCCAGCATTTT.

This clone was counted between two and nine times. The chain employs TRBV5-4 and TRBJ2-5; 9 bases line up with TRBD1. Germline V gives CDR1 SGHNT, CDR2 YYREEE (reference sequence). The CDR3 has 13 amino acids. Trimming removed 5 bases from V and 5 bases from J; junction bases left unmatched: 4. CDR3 region: CASRETGGETQYF. In DNA form, the CDR3 reads TGTGCCAGCAGGGAGACAGGGGGGGAGACCCAGTACTTC.